This record looks at one T cell receptor (beta chain) sequence and its context. Its antigen is still unknown. No base-level quality is on record; no much larger clone is a single base apart. Libraries were made using the immunoSEQ multiplex PCR assay. Each sample was run at survey resolution as two replicates of about 200 ng apiece, for a total of approximately 400 ng of DNA. Rearranged TCRB sequences in genomic DNA were detected with the hsTCRB kit using multiplex PCR primers targeting V and J genes. In the first PCR, the CDR3 region was amplified for 31 cycles with the QIAGEN Multiplex PCR Kit. Sample barcodes and Illumina adapters were added to each replicate in an approximately 8-cycle second PCR. Quantification of the pooled libraries was done with a QuantStudio 6 and the KAPA library quantification kit. About 15 pM of pooled libraries were sequenced on an Illumina MiSeq with 156-cycle single-end reads and a 15-cycle index read. For the original study's pipeline: VDJdb annotation flagged less than 2% of 168,753 unique clonotypes as previously reported viral-epitope-specific. Raw reads were processed into normalized, annotated TCRB repertoires with the immunoSEQ Data Assistant and immunoSEQ Analyzer. Clonotypes were analyzed with the immunarch R package version 0.6.5 and BioAnalyzer. Every repertoire was downsampled to the clone count of the smallest repertoire before richness was estimated. Fisher's exact tests classified clonotypes as expanded, contracted or novel, with novel meaning zero frequency before treatment. Significantly changed CDR3 beta sequences were clustered with GLIPH2 using simulation_depth=1000 and kmer_min_depth=3, and CDR3s shorter than five residues were excluded. TCRdb stores this immuneACCESS table with in-frame sequences only. Part of the clones is absent; in the studies checked, under half of the shortfall reflects unresolved V genes, and no reason is known for the rest. V and J calls and clone size are copied from that table; D and trimming were computed from the DNA. For this sample there are fewer than 5,500 clones; roughly 77% appear just once. The top ten constitute 15% to 19% of the sample.

This sample was included in a study of hypomethylating agent response in myelodysplastic syndrome (dated by TCRdb to 2020 to 2023). Background on the whole study: Patients were treated with the hypomethylating agents azacitidine (about 75% of the 11) or decitabine (3 of 11). Of the myelodysplastic syndrome patients in the cohort, several were male and 2 were female. Response was defined as complete response or hematologic improvement, and patients who met neither criterion were classified as non-responders. Complete response or hematologic improvement was achieved by six patients, and about 5 patients were classified as non-responders. The most frequent mutation was TET2, found in about 45% of the 11 patients. Patients had a mean age of 72.2 +/- 6.3 years, and a diploid cytogenetic profile was the most common.

V is clipped by 6 bases and J by 15 bases, and the sequence between their germline boundaries is 15 bases long. From the cysteine through the phenylalanine, the CDR3 covers 10 amino acids. The retained sequence is limited to the CDR3, 30 bases, with the frame set at the first base. Via the germline V gene (reference sequence), CDR1 is DFQATT and CDR2 SNEGSKA. Paper-wide results and their limitations: Possible recognition of novel MDS antigens by the shared GLIPH2 clusters was not confirmed, and experimental validation of that possible recognition is needed. After treatment with a hypomethylating agent, no significant changes in richness, rarefaction diversity or clonality were seen, whether all patients were considered together or each response group separately. Novel clonotypes emerged more often in responders, while non-responders showed more contracted clonotypes after treatment. The cohort was small, with only 11 patients analyzed. Because the healthy control donors and the MDS patients were not matched by age, the comparison between MDS and healthy samples could have been affected.

Bulk bone marrow was analyzed, and T-cell subsets were not sorted. Bone marrow from more than 9 myelodysplastic syndrome patients, collected before and after hypomethylating agent therapy, underwent immunosequencing of the TCR beta CDR3 regions. Each patient contributed a baseline bone marrow plus two to three bone marrows at different post-treatment timepoints for longitudinal repertoire tracking. Genomic DNA was extracted from whole bone marrow, and quality was checked by TapeStation, NanoDrop OneC and PicoGreen assays. This clonotype was obtained from a human donor with myelodysplastic syndrome. The sample here was bone marrow, taken before or after starting hypomethylating agent treatment for myelodysplastic syndrome (not recorded which). The receptor chain draws on TRBV20-1 and TRBJ2-1; TRBD2 is a weak D gene call, 5 bases matching. The DNA is TGCAGTGCCGAGAGGACTTCCCTGTTCTTC. Protein translation: CSAERTSLFF.